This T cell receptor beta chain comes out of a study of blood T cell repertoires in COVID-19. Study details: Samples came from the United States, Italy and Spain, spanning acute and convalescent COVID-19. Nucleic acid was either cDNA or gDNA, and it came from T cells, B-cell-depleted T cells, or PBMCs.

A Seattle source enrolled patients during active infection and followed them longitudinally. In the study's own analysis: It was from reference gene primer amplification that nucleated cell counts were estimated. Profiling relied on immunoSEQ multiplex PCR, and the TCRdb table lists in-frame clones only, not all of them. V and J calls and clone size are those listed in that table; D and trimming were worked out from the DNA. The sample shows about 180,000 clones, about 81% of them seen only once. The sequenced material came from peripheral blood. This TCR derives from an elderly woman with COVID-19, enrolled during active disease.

The CDR3 sequence is CASSFSGGSSYEQYF. In DNA form, the CDR3 reads TGTGCCAGCAGCTTTAGCGGGGGGAGCTCCTACGAGCAGTACTTC. The genes are TRBV13 and TRBJ2-7; the match to TRBD2 covers 10 bases. The trim removed 3 bases at V and 0 bases at J, leaving 2 bases unmatched. The germline V gene encodes CDR1 PRHDT and CDR2 FYEKMQ (reference sequence). The CDR3 sequence is 15 residues long.